This is a list of T cell receptor beta chains from one sample in a study of Graves' ophthalmopathy and Graves' hyperthyroidism. One entry per CDR3 protein results from TCRdb running MiXCR on the multiplex PCR reads. The table has roughly 300,000 distinct CDR3 sequences, about a sixth seen once; the top ten hold 10% to 15%. Sequencing used peripheral blood. Source of these receptors: an adult man with Graves' ophthalmopathy. The CDR3 runs from the conserved cysteine through the conserved F or W. The D gene is left open where the match is weak. Clone size, where shown, is once, few, many, or a class for clones that have expanded.

17	TRBD1	TRBV11-2	TRBJ2-7	few	TGTGCCAGCAGTGGGATCTCGGACAGGGAGAGGACCTACGAGCAGTACTTC	CASSGISDRERTYEQYF
16	-	TRBV27	TRBJ2-3	many	TGTGCCAGCAGTTTCTCCTTTGGGGCTGGGACAGATACGCAGTATTTT	CASSFSFGAGTDTQYF
15	-	TRBV20-1	TRBJ1-1	many	TGCAGTGCACCCCCCCCGACAGGACCGAACACTGAAGCTTTCTTT	CSAPPPTGPNTEAFF
14	-	TRBV5-1	TRBJ2-6	many	TGCGCCAGCAGCTTGGCCTGGGGGCAGAACGTCCTGACTTTC	CASSLAWGQNVLTF
13	-	TRBV6-1	TRBJ2-7	many	TGTGCCAGCAGTGAAGCTGTCAGCTACGAGCAGTACTTC	CASSEAVSYEQYF
16	TRBD1	TRBV28	TRBJ2-5	many	TGTGCCAGCAGTCACCGTTATATGGACAGGCAAGAGACCCAGTACTTC	CASSHRYMDRQETQYF
14	-	TRBV11-2	TRBJ1-1	many	TGTGCCAGCAGCTCAAGCCGGCACAACACTGAAGCTTTCTTT	CASSSSRHNTEAFF
15	TRBD1	TRBV28	TRBJ1-6	many	TGTGCCAGCACAACTGGACAGGCCTATAATTCACCCCTCCACTTT	CASTTGQAYNSPLHF
13	-	TRBV29-1	TRBJ1-2	many	TGCAGCGCCGACAGGACGCCTAACTATGGCTACACCTTC	CSADRTPNYGYTF
13	-	TRBV12-3/TRBV12-4	TRBJ2-5	-	TGTGCCAGCAGTCGGGGGCAGAGGGAGACCCAGTACTTC	CASSRGQRETQYF
15	TRBD1	TRBV4-2	TRBJ2-2	many	TGTGCCACCAGGACCGGGACAGGGAACACCGGGGAGCTGTTTTTT	CATRTGTGNTGELFF
14	-	TRBV13	TRBJ1-3	many	TGTGCCAGCAGTTTCAGGGCATCTGGAAACACCATATATTTT	CASSFRASGNTIYF